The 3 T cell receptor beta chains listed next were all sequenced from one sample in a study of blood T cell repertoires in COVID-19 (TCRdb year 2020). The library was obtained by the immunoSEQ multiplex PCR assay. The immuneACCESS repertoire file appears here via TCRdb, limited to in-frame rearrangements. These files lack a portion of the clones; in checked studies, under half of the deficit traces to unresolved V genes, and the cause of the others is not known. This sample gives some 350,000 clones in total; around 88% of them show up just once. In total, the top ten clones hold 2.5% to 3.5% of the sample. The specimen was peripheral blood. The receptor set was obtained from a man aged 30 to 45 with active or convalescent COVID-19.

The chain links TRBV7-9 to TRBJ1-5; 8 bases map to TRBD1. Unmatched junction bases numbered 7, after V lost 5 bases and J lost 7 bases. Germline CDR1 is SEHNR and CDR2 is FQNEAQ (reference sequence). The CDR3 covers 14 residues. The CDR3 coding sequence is TGTGCCAGCAGCGCCGGGACAGGTAGGCAGCCCCAGCATTTT. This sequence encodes CASSAGTGRQPQHF.

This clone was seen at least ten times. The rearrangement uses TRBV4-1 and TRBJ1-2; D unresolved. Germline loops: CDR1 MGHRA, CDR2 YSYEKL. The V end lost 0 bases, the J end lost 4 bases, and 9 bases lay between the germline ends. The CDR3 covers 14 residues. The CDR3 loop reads CASSQDGFPYGYTF. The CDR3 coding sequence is TGCGCCAGCAGCCAAGACGGGTTCCCCTATGGCTACACCTTC.

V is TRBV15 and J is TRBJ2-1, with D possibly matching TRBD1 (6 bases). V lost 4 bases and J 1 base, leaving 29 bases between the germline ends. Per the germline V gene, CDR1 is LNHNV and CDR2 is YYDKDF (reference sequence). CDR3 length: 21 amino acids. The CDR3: CATSKTRMARGKTGSYNEQFF. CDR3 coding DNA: TGTGCCACCAGCAAAACCAGGATGGCTAGGGGGAAGACCGGTTCCTACAATGAGCAGTTCTTC. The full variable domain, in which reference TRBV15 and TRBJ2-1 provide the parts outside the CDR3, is DAMVIQNPRYQVTQFGKPVTLSCSQTLNHNVMYWYQQKSSQAPKLLFHYYDKDFNNEADTPDNFQSRRPNTSFCFLDIRSPGLGDTAMYLCATSKTRMARGKTGSYNEQFFGPGTRLTVL.